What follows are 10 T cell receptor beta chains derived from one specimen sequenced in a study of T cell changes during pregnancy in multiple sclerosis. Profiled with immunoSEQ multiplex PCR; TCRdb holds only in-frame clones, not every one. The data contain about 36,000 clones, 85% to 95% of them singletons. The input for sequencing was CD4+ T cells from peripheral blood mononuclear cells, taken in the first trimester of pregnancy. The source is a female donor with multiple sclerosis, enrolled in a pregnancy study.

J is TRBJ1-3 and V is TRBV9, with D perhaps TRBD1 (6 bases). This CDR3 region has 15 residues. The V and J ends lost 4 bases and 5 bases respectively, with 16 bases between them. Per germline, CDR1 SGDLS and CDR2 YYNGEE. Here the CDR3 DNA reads TGTGCCAGCAGCCCTCCCCCAGGACAGCGAAACACCATATATTTT. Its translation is CASSPPPGQRNTIYF.

The DNA for the CDR3 is TGTGCCAGCAGCCGAGGACGGGAGGAGTATGGCTACACCTTC. Protein sequence: CASSRGREEYGYTF. This sequence joins TRBV7-2 and TRBJ1-2, with D hard to call. V was clipped by 5 bases and J by 5 bases, with 15 bases between them. From germline, CDR1 is SGHTA and CDR2 FQGNSA. The CDR3 spans 14 residues.

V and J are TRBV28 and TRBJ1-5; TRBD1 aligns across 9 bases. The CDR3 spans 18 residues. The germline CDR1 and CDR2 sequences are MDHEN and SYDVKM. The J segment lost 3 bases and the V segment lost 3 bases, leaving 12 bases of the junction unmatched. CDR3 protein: CASSFQKGQGENNQPQHF. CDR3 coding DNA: TGTGCCAGCAGTTTCCAGAAGGGACAGGGAGAAAACAATCAGCCCCAGCATTTT.

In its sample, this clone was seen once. Here the CDR3 DNA reads TGCGCCAGCAGACCTCCCGGGACAGGGAACACCATATATTTT. This encodes CASRPPGTGNTIYF. This chain uses TRBV5-1 with TRBJ1-3, with TRBD1 matching 9 bases. Trimming removed 5 bases from V and 7 bases from J; junction bases left unmatched: 7. Germline V gives CDR1 SGHRS, CDR2 YFSETQ. The CDR3 has 14 amino acids.

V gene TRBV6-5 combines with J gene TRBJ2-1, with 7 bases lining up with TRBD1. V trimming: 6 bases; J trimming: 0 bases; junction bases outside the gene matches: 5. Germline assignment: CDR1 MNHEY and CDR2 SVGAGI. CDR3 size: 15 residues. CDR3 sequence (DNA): TGTGCCAGCAGCTTGGGACAGCGCTCCTACAATGAGCAGTTCTTC. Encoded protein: CASSLGQRSYNEQFF.

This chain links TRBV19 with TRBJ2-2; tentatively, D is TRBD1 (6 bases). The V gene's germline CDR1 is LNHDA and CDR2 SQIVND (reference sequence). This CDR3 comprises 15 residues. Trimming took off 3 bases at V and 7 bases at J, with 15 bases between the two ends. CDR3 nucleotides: TGTGCCAGTAGTATTGACAGGAATCCCCACGGGGAGCTGTTTTTT. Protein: CASSIDRNPHGELFF.

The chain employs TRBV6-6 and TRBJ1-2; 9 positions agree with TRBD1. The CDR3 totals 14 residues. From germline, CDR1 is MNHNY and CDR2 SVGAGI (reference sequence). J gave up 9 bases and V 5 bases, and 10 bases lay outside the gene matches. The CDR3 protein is CASSTFPGQGSYTF. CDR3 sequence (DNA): TGTGCCAGCAGTACCTTCCCGGGACAGGGCAGCTACACCTTC.

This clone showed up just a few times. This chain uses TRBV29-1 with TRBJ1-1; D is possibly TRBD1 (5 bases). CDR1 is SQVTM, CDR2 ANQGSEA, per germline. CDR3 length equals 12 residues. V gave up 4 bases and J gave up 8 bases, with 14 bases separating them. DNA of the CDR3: TGCAGCGTTGCACAGGCTAAGTGGGAAGCTTTCTTT. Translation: CSVAQAKWEAFF.

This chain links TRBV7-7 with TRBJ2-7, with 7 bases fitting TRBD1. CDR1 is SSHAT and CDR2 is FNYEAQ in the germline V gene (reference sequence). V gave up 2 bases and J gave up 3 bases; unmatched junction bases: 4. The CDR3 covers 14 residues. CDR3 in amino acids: CASSLQDRIYEQYF. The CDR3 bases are TGTGCCAGCAGCTTACAGGACAGGATCTACGAGCAGTACTTC.

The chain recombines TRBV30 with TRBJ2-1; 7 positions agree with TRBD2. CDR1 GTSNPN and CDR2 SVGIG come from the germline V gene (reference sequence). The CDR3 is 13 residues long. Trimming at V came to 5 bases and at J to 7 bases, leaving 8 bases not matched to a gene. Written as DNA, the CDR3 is TGTGCCTGGGGGAGGGTTGTAGGAAATGAGCAGTTCTTC. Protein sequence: CAWGRVVGNEQFF.